The rows below give T cell receptor beta chains drawn from one sample of a study of identical twins. TCRdb called the 5' RACE reads again in MiXCR, with one record for every CDR3 protein. The data show fewer than 500,000 distinct CDR3 sequences, roughly a quarter seen once. These data were also filed under a second study, of T cells expressing NK-cell markers.

Sequences were obtained from CD4+ T cells sorted from blood. The source is a woman aged 18 to 35 in good health. CDR3s include the opening cysteine and the closing phenylalanine or tryptophan. The D gene is left open where the match is weak. The listing skips clone size in some rows; elsewhere it reads once, few, many or a size class.

V,size,J,D,CDR3,DNA
TRBV7-9,many,TRBJ2-1,TRBD2,CASSPWGGSNEQFF,TGTGCCAGCAGCCCGTGGGGAGGGTCCAATGAGCAGTTCTTC
TRBV7-2,few,TRBJ2-2,-,CASSLGYTGELFF,TGTGCCAGCAGCTTAGGATATACCGGGGAGCTGTTTTTT
TRBV9,-,TRBJ1-2,-,CASSVDSGPYGYTF,TGTGCCAGCAGCGTGGACTCAGGGCCCTATGGCTACACCTTC
TRBV7-3,-,TRBJ2-1,-,CASSLGTGTDVFF,TGTGCCAGCAGCTTAGGGACCGGGACGGATGTGTTCTTC
TRBV7-2,-,TRBJ2-7,-,CASSSSSGVSYEQYF,TGTGCCAGCAGCTCATCCTCCGGGGTCTCCTACGAGCAGTACTTC
TRBV20-1,-,TRBJ1-1,-,CSATLLREDAFF,TGCAGTGCTACCTTACTCCGGGAGGATGCTTTCTTT
TRBV6-1,-,TRBJ2-4,TRBD2,CASSLAGGGGNIQYF,TGTGCCAGCAGCCTAGCGGGGGGGGGAGGAAACATTCAGTACTTC
TRBV20-1,few,TRBJ2-7,TRBD2,CSARPPSGGFEQYF,TGCAGTGCTCGACCCCCTAGCGGGGGGTTCGAGCAGTACTTC
TRBV5-1,-,TRBJ2-3,TRBD2,CASSSLAGGRSTDTQYF,TGCGCCAGCAGCTCCCTAGCGGGGGGAAGGAGCACAGATACGCAGTATTTT
TRBV12-3/TRBV12-4,-,TRBJ1-1,-,CASSAYQPAAFF,TGTGCCAGCAGCGCCTACCAACCGGCAGCTTTCTTT
TRBV15,-,TRBJ2-3,-,CATSRVRGTDTQYF,TGTGCCACCAGCAGAGTCAGGGGCACAGATACGCAGTATTTT
TRBV5-1,few,TRBJ1-2,-,CASSLGGSINYGYTF,TGCGCCAGCAGCTTGGGCGGCAGCATTAACTATGGCTACACCTTC
TRBV12-3/TRBV12-4,many,TRBJ2-5,-,CASSLQGETQYF,TGTGCCAGCAGCTTACAAGGAGAGACCCAGTACTTC
TRBV10-3,few,TRBJ2-1,-,CAISESVSSVGEQFF,TGTGCCATCAGTGAGTCGGTCTCTTCGGTTGGTGAGCAGTTCTTC
TRBV15,few,TRBJ1-2,-,CATSRAVSGGGYTF,TGTGCCACCAGCAGAGCAGTCTCGGGGGGAGGCTACACCTTC
TRBV6-1,few,TRBJ2-3,-,CASRALRGRGQLTDTQYF,TGTGCCAGCAGGGCCCTTCGGGGTAGGGGTCAGCTCACAGATACGCAGTATTTT
TRBV5-1,few,TRBJ2-1,TRBD2,CASSLVVAGAPEQFF,TGCGCCAGCAGCTTGGTGGTAGCGGGAGCCCCTGAGCAGTTCTTC
TRBV20-1,-,TRBJ2-1,-,CSAIGRLRVHNEQFF,TGCAGTGCCATCGGACGCTTAAGGGTTCACAATGAGCAGTTCTTC
TRBV20-1,few,TRBJ2-1,-,CSAREGFIGDLHNEQFF,TGCAGTGCTAGAGAGGGCTTTATAGGGGACTTACACAATGAGCAGTTCTTC
TRBV18,few,TRBJ2-2,-,CASSPPGGNTGELFF,TGTGCCAGCTCACCACCGGGCGGGAACACCGGGGAGCTGTTTTTT
TRBV6-1,-,TRBJ1-2,-,CASSNYLQARALYGYTF,TGTGCCAGCAGCAACTACCTACAGGCCCGCGCGTTATATGGCTACACCTTC
TRBV5-1,-,TRBJ1-6,TRBD1,CASSPGGTTPLHF,TGCGCCAGCAGCCCAGGGGGAACGACACCCCTCCACTTT
TRBV7-6,-,TRBJ2-3,-,CASSFQADTQYF,TGTGCCAGCAGCTTTCAGGCAGATACGCAGTATTTT
TRBV7-2,-,TRBJ2-7,-,CASSLFGAVQYF,TGTGCCAGCAGCTTATTTGGCGCCGTGCAGTACTTC
TRBV4-3,-,TRBJ2-5,TRBD2,CASSQDYAGGVTQYF,TGCGCCAGCAGCCAAGATTACGCGGGAGGGGTGACCCAGTACTTC
TRBV5-1,-,TRBJ2-7,-,CASSLVTGTHEQYF,TGCGCCAGCAGCTTGGTTACCGGGACTCACGAGCAGTACTTC
TRBV5-1,-,TRBJ2-1,TRBD2,CASYLGLEANEQFF,TGCGCCAGCTACCTGGGACTAGAAGCCAATGAGCAGTTCTTC
TRBV6-1,few,TRBJ2-7,-,CASSPPGGIGSDEQYF,TGTGCCAGCAGCCCCCCTGGGGGAATCGGGTCTGACGAGCAGTACTTC
TRBV10-3,few,TRBJ2-7,TRBD2,CAISGTSGGAHEQYF,TGTGCCATCAGTGGGACTAGCGGGGGGGCCCACGAGCAGTACTTC
TRBV5-1,few,TRBJ2-6,-,CASSSIGANVLTF,TGCGCCAGCAGCTCTATCGGGGCCAACGTCCTGACTTTC
TRBV12-3/TRBV12-4,-,TRBJ1-3,-,CASSFSRRSGNTIYF,TGTGCCAGCAGTTTTAGTCGTCGCTCTGGAAACACCATATATTTT
TRBV5-1,-,TRBJ2-1,-,CASRSGRAANEQFF,TGCGCCAGCAGATCGGGCAGGGCCGCGAATGAGCAGTTCTTC
TRBV15,-,TRBJ2-7,-,CATSRDGRYYEQYF,TGTGCCACCAGCAGAGATGGGAGGTACTACGAGCAGTACTTC
TRBV20-1,-,TRBJ2-1,-,CSASLTSSYNEQFF,TGCAGTGCTAGCCTCACTAGCTCCTACAATGAGCAGTTCTTC
TRBV5-1,-,TRBJ2-5,-,CASSSGTRQETQYF,TGCGCCAGCAGCTCCGGGACTCGACAAGAGACCCAGTACTTC
TRBV7-2,many,TRBJ1-3,TRBD1,CASSFLGTARNTIYF,TGTGCCAGCAGTTTCCTCGGGACAGCTAGAAACACCATATATTTT
TRBV7-3,-,TRBJ2-1,-,CASSPNSPSYNEQFF,TGTGCCAGCAGCCCGAACTCACCCTCCTACAATGAGCAGTTCTTC
TRBV20-1,few,TRBJ1-1,TRBD1,CSARKRTGDTEAFF,TGCAGTGCTAGAAAGAGGACAGGGGATACTGAAGCTTTCTTT
TRBV29-1,-,TRBJ2-7,TRBD1,CSVDAGTGTYEQYF,TGCAGCGTTGACGCCGGGACAGGTACCTACGAGCAGTACTTC
TRBV12-3/TRBV12-4,many,TRBJ2-7,TRBD2,CASRKTSGNSYEQYF,TGTGCCAGCAGAAAGACTAGCGGGAACTCCTACGAGCAGTACTTC
TRBV7-8,few,TRBJ2-6,-,CASSLAGWANVLTF,TGTGCCAGCAGCTTAGCTGGGTGGGCCAACGTCCTGACTTTC
TRBV7-8,many,TRBJ2-3,-,CASSSHTSTDTQYF,TGTGCCAGCAGCTCGCATACTAGCACAGATACGCAGTATTTT
TRBV12-3/TRBV12-4,few,TRBJ2-1,TRBD1,CASSSPGTGEINEQFF,TGTGCCAGCAGTTCCCCCGGGACAGGGGAGATCAATGAGCAGTTCTTC
TRBV29-1,-,TRBJ2-1,TRBD2,CSANQGLNERFF,TGCAGCGCAAATCAGGGACTAAATGAGCGGTTCTTC
TRBV5-5,-,TRBJ1-2,TRBD1,CASSLVAGGNYGYTF,TGTGCCAGCAGCTTGGTGGCAGGGGGTAACTATGGCTACACCTTC
TRBV20-1,-,TRBJ2-3,TRBD2,CSPGGSTDTQYF,TGCAGCCCGGGGGGGTCCACAGATACGCAGTATTTT
TRBV19,-,TRBJ2-1,TRBD1,CASSIGQGGQFF,TGTGCCAGTAGTATAGGACAGGGCGGGCAGTTCTTC
TRBV18,once,TRBJ1-5,-,CASSPEQDSYQPQHF,TGTGCCAGCTCACCAGAGCAGGACAGTTATCAGCCCCAGCATTTT
TRBV6-1,few,TRBJ1-1,-,CASRGGQRNTEAFF,TGTGCCAGCAGGGGAGGACAGAGGAACACTGAAGCTTTCTTT
TRBV11-2,-,TRBJ2-4,-,CASSQRRGDIQYF,TGTGCCAGCAGCCAGCGGCGGGGTGACATTCAGTACTTC
TRBV7-2,-,TRBJ2-7,-,CASSLQARHEQYF,TGTGCCAGCAGCCTTCAGGCCCGCCACGAGCAGTACTTC
TRBV5-1,-,TRBJ1-1,-,CATQGPMNTEAFF,TGCGCCACCCAGGGGCCGATGAACACTGAAGCTTTCTTT
TRBV12-3/TRBV12-4,-,TRBJ1-2,-,CASSTGTNPYGYTF,TGTGCCAGCAGTACGGGCACCAACCCCTACGGCTACACCTTC